There are a few counts of the clone carrying this T cell receptor beta chain. Blood genomic DNA input for TRB amplification was roughly 220-500 ng. The data originate from a study of T and B cells in COVID-19 patients. Study-level information: Of about 20 active-infection patients, approximately 17 carried comorbidities linked to unfavorable COVID-19 outcome.

Multiplex PCR with BIOMED2 TRB-A/B primer pools amplified TRB rearrangements. TCRdb used MiXCR to reprocess the multiplex PCR reads, holding one entry per CDR3 protein. The sample carries roughly 21,000 distinct CDR3 sequences, over 25% recorded once. This CDR3 has 14 amino acids. Trimming left V 1 base short and J 5 bases short, with 8 bases between. Germline assignment: CDR1 SGHAT and CDR2 FQNNGV. What was sequenced was blood. The V call is TRBV11-2, the J call TRBJ2-2; no clear D gene. This TCR came from a human donor who had recovered from COVID-19. In nucleotides, the CDR3 is TGTGCCAGCAGCTTAGTAGCAAGGACCGGGGAGCTGTTTTTT. Its protein product is CASSLVARTGELFF.